This TCR beta chain emerged from a study of lymphopenia after photon versus proton radiotherapy. The trim removed 7 bases at V and 0 bases at J, leaving 8 bases unmatched. This CDR3 has 14 residues. Germline assignment: CDR1 SQVTM and CDR2 ANQGSEA. Data came from immunoSEQ multiplex PCR; TCRdb stores just in-frame clones and leaves some out. This table holds 55,000 to 75,000 clones, roughly 91% found once. This sequence originates from an older woman with pancreatic cancer. This material consisted of peripheral blood, taken from a patient treated with photon-based radiotherapy. The chain uses TRBV29-1 and TRBJ2-5; 7 bases line up with TRBD1. CDR3 loop: CSAVGQSYQETQYF. In nucleotides, the CDR3 is TGCAGCGCCGTGGGACAGTCGTACCAAGAGACCCAGTACTTC.